In this sample, the clone carrying this T cell receptor (beta chain) turned up a few times. Libraries of bulk TCR were made by previously described methods (with listed TCR primers). From the PCR reads, TCRdb called clonotypes with MiXCR, one entry per CDR3 protein. The repertoire includes about half a million distinct CDR3 sequences, 20% to 25% of them detected once, and around 0.84% sits in the top ten. The CDR3 is made up of 13 amino acids. The germline CDR1 and CDR2 sequences are MNHEY and SMNVEV (reference sequence). Deletions cut 0 bases from V and 7 bases from J, with 9 bases between. Researchers sorted naive CD8 T cells as cells that were CD8+CD4-CCR7+CD45RA+. This record belongs to a study of molecular identifiers for immune sequencing clone quantification. Study in general: Replicate RNA came from about 19,000 or 110,000 naive CD8 cells and was split five ways, and four parts were sequenced.

The TCR comes from a human donor in good health. Some libraries in this study had Jurkat cell RNA spiked in. The sequencing input was naive CD8+ T cells from blood, with Jurkat cell RNA spiked in. The subset is: FACS-sorted CD8+CD4-CCR7+CD45RA+ naive T cells. The V gene is TRBV27, the J gene TRBJ1-1; D is undetermined. Here the CDR3 DNA reads TGTGCCAGCAGTTTATCGGGAGGCTTTGAAGCTTTCTTT. This sequence encodes CASSLSGGFEAFF.